This entry concerns a single T cell receptor (beta chain). The data were produced by immunoSEQ multiplex PCR, yet TCRdb's version contains in-frame clones alone and is incomplete. The sample lists 60,000 to 75,000 clones; 80% to 95% were seen once. The sample belongs to a study of OX40 agonist ivuxolimab in advanced cancers. The germline CDR1 and CDR2 sequences are SGHDN and FVKESK. This CDR3 region has 14 residues. Deletions cut 0 bases from V and 0 bases from J, with 3 bases between. The clonotype originates from an adult with an advanced solid tumor such as melanoma, head and neck, liver or kidney cancer. The chain recombines TRBV14 with TRBJ1-3; D remains ambiguous. Sequencing was performed on CD4+ or CD8+ T cells sorted from blood, taken in a trial of the OX40 agonist ivuxolimab. As DNA, the CDR3 is TGTGCCAGCAGCCAAGACTACTCTGGAAACACCATATATTTT. This sequence encodes CASSQDYSGNTIYF.